This T cell receptor beta chain was recovered during a study of molecular identifiers for immune sequencing clone quantification. This clonotype showed up just a few times. Its antigen is unidentified. Germline CDR1 reads SGHDN; CDR2 reads FVKESK. The CDR3 consists of 18 residues. The germline V and J ends were trimmed by 0 bases and 3 bases, with 21 bases remaining between them. Methods described previously were used for bulk TCR libraries, and listed TCR primers were applied. TCRdb passed the PCR reads through MiXCR, listing each CDR3 protein once. The sample shows about 500,000 distinct CDR3 sequences, roughly a fifth of them seen only once. General study points: Highly expanded clone sizes could end up underestimated if a barcode were shared by identical TCR molecules. In CMV-specific effectors, clones above 20 copies held over 99% of molecules; naive, under 1%.

This chain links TRBV14 with TRBJ2-7; D perhaps matches TRBD2 (5 bases). This clonotype originated in a human donor in good health. Some libraries in this study had Jurkat cell RNA spiked in. Material: naive CD8+ T cells from blood, with Jurkat cell RNA spiked in. The subset is: FACS-sorted CD8+CD4-CCR7+CD45RA+ naive T cells. CDR3 sequence (DNA): TGTGCCAGCAGCCAAGATGATCATGTCGGGGTCATGAGCTACGAGCAGTACTTC. Encoded protein: CASSQDDHVGVMSYEQYF.